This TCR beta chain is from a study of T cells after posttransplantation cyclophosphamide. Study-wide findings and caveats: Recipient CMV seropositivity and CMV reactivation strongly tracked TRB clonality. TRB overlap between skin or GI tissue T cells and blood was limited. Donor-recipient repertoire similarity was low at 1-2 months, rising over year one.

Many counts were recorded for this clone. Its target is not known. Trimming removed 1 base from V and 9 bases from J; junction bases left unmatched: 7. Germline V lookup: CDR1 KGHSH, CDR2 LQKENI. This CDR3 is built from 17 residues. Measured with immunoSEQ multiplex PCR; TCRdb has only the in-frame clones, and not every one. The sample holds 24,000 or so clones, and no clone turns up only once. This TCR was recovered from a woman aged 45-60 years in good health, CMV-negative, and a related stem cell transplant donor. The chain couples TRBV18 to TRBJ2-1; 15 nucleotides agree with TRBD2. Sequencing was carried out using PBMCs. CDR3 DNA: TGTGCCAGCTCACCACAAGGACTAGCGGGAGGGACTAGTGAGCAGTTCTTC. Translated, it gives CASSPQGLAGGTSEQFF.